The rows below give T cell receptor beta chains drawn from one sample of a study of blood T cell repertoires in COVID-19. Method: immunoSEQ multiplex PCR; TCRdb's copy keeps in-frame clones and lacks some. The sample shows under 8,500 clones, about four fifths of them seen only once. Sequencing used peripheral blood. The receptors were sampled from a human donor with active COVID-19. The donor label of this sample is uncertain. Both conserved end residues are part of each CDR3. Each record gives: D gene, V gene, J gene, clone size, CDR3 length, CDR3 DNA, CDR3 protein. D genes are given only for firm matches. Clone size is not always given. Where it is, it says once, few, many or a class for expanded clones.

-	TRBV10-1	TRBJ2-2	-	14	TGCGCCAGCAGTGAGAGAAGGGGCACCGGGGAGCTGTTTTTT	CASSERRGTGELFF
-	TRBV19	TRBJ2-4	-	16	TGTGCCACTCAAACCGAAATCTTCGGGGCCAAAAACATTCAGTACTTC	CATQTEIFGAKNIQYF
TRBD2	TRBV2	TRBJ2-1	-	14	TGTGCCAGCGATAGCGGGAGCGGATACAATGAGCAGTTCTTC	CASDSGSGYNEQFF
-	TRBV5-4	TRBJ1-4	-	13	TGTGCCAGCAGCTTGGGTGCGGATGAAAAACTGTTTTTT	CASSLGADEKLFF
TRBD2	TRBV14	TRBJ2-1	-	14	TGTGCCAGCAGCCAAGCGAGCGGGGCCGTTGGTGGGTTCTTC	CASSQASGAVGGFF
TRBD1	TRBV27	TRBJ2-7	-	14	TGTGCCAGCAGTTTGGCGACAGGGGGTAACGAGCAGTACTTC	CASSLATGGNEQYF
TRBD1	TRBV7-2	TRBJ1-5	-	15	TGTGCCAGCAGCACCGGATGGGACAGCTATCAGCCCCAGCATTTT	CASSTGWDSYQPQHF
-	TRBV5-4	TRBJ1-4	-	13	TGTGCCAGCAGCTTTTCGCAGGGTGAAAAACTGTTTTTT	CASSFSQGEKLFF
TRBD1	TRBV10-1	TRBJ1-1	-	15	TGCGCCAGCAGTGTCGATCAGGGGGCCGGCACTGAAGCTTTCTTT	CASSVDQGAGTEAFF
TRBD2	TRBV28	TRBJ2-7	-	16	TGTGCCAGCAGGTGGTCTAGCGGGAGCCTAAGGTACGAGCAGTACTTC	CASRWSSGSLRYEQYF
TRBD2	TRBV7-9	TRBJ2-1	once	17	TGTGCCAGCAGCTTAGCCCGGGCTAGCGGGATCTACAATGAGCAGTTCTTC	CASSLARASGIYNEQFF
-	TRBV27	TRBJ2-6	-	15	TGTGCCAGCAGTTGGGCTATCTCTGGGGCCAACGTCCTGACTTTC	CASSWAISGANVLTF
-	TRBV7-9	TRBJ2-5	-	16	TGTGCCAGCAGCTTACATCGCAAGCTCGCCCCAGAGACCCAGTACTTC	CASSLHRKLAPETQYF
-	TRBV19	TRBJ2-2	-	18	TGTGCCAGTAGTATAGCGGCGGGACCTACAGGAAACACCGGGGAGCTGTTTTTT	CASSIAAGPTGNTGELFF
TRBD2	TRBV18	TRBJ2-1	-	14	TGTGCCAGCTCACCTAGCGGGGGGTACAATGAGCAGTTCTTC	CASSPSGGYNEQFF
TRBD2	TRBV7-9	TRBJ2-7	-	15	TGTGCCAGCAGCAGCCGGGAGGTCAGCCCCTACGAGCAGTACTTC	CASSSREVSPYEQYF
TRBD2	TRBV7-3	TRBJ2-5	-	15	TGTGCCAGCAGCCCAGGGACTAGCGGCCAAGAGACCCAGTACTTC	CASSPGTSGQETQYF
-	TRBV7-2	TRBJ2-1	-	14	TGTGCCAGCAGCTTGGGGCTATCAAGGAATGAGCAGTTCTTC	CASSLGLSRNEQFF
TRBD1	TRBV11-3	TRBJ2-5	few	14	TGTGCCAGCCGCCGGACAGGGATTCAAGAGACCCAGTACTTC	CASRRTGIQETQYF
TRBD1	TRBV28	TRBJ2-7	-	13	TGTGCCAGCAGCCGAGGACAGGCCTACGAGCAGTACTTC	CASSRGQAYEQYF
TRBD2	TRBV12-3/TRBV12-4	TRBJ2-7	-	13	TGTGCCAGCAGCCCTCTAGCGGGAGGTGAGCAGTACTTC	CASSPLAGGEQYF
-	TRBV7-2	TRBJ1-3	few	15	TGTGCCAGCAGCTTAACGGTGATCTCTGGAAACACCATATATTTT	CASSLTVISGNTIYF
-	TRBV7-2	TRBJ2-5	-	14	TGTGCCAGCAGCTTAGGACTTTCCAAAGAGACCCAGTACTTC	CASSLGLSKETQYF
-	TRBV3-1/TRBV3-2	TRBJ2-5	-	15	TGTGCCAGCACCCTAATGGGGGGGCCGGTAAAGACCCAGTACTTC	CASTLMGGPVKTQYF
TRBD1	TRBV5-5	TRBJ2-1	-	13	TGTGCCAGCAGCGGACAGGGTAGGGGTGAGCAGTTCTTC	CASSGQGRGEQFF
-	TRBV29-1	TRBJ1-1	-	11	TGCAGCGTTGACAGGAACACTGAAGCTTTCTTT	CSVDRNTEAFF
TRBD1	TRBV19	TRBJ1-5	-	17	TGTGCCAGTAGTACCGACCGGGCGGGAACAGGGGATCAGCCCCAGCATTTT	CASSTDRAGTGDQPQHF
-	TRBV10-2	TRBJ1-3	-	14	TGCGCCAGCACGAGATCCGGGACTGGAAACACCATATATTTT	CASTRSGTGNTIYF
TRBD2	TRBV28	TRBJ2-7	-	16	TGTGCCAGCAGTCCTCAACTAGCGGGACTCTCCTACGAGCAGTACTTC	CASSPQLAGLSYEQYF
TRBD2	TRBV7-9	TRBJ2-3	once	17	TGTGCCAGCAGCTTAAGCTTAGCGGGAGGACTCACAGATACGCAGTATTTT	CASSLSLAGGLTDTQYF
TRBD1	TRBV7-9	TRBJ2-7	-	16	TGTGCCAGCAGCTTAGGTCCGGGACAGGGGGCCTACGAGCAGTACTTC	CASSLGPGQGAYEQYF
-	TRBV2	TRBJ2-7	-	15	TGTGCCAGCAGGGAAAAGTCCCCAGGAATCTACGAGCAGTACTTC	CASREKSPGIYEQYF
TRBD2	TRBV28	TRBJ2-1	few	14	TGTGCCAGCAGTTTCCTAGCGGGAGGGGGTGAGCAGTTCTTC	CASSFLAGGGEQFF
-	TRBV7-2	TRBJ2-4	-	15	TGTGCCAGCAGCTTTGTCTCCCTCTCTCAAAACATTCAGTACTTC	CASSFVSLSQNIQYF
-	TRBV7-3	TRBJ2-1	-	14	TGTGCCAGCAGCCCAGGGGATACTAGCGATGAGCAGTTCTTC	CASSPGDTSDEQFF
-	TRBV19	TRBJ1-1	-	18	TGTGCCAGTAGTATAGGGGTAAGGGGGAGGGGTTTCAACACTGAAGCTTTCTTT	CASSIGVRGRGFNTEAFF
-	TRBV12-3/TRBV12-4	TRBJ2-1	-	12	TGTGCCAGCAGGGGGACTGTAGGTGAGCAGTTCTTC	CASRGTVGEQFF
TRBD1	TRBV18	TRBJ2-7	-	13	TGTGCCAGCTCACCAGACAGGGTCCACGAGCAGTACTTC	CASSPDRVHEQYF
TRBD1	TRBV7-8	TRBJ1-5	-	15	TGTGCCAGCAGCTTTGACAGGGGTTCCTATCAGCCCCAGCATTTT	CASSFDRGSYQPQHF
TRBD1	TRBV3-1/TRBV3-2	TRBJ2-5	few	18	TGTGCCAGCAGCCAAGAGGGACAGGGGTTAAGGGGCAAAGAGACCCAGTACTTC	CASSQEGQGLRGKETQYF
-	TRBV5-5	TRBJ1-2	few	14	TGTGCCAGCAGCTTTGACAGTCCTAACTATGGCTACACCTTC	CASSFDSPNYGYTF
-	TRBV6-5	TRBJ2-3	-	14	TGTGCCAGCAGTCTGACTAGTTCCCGAGATACGCAGTATTTT	CASSLTSSRDTQYF